The 23 T cell receptor beta chains below all came from one sample that was sequenced in a study of CD8 T cells in Susac syndrome. The authors reverse transcribed 0.5 to 1 ug RNA with random hexamers. TCRdb reanalysed the immunoSEQ multiplex PCR reads using MiXCR and keeps one entry per CDR3 protein. The sample contains some 130,000 distinct CDR3 sequences, 85% to 95% of which appear only once. Source material: CD8+ T cells from PBMCs. Every receptor here comes from a human donor with Susac syndrome.

The chain joins TRBV29-1 to TRBJ2-1; no clear D gene. Trimming cost V 0 bases and J 4 bases, with 19 bases left between them. The V gene's germline CDR1 is SQVTM and CDR2 ANQGSEA. The CDR3 contains 17 residues. The CDR3 sequence: CSVEDFGVRVSYNEQFF. CDR3 nucleotide sequence: TGCAGCGTTGAAGATTTTGGGGTTCGGGTCTCATACAATGAGCAGTTCTTC.

This rearrangement joins TRBV24-1 to TRBJ1-5; D unclear. Trimming pared 4 bases from V and 0 bases from J, leaving 6 bases between. This CDR3 is built from 14 residues. Germline CDR1 is KGHDR and CDR2 is SFDVKD. The CDR3 DNA is TGTGCCACCAGTGACGGCTCTAGCAATCAGCCCCAGCATTTT. This gives the protein CATSDGSSNQPQHF.

This chain joins TRBV18 and TRBJ2-1; possible D gene TRBD1, 6 bases. The CDR3 runs 15 residues. The V end lost 0 bases, the J end lost 5 bases, and 11 bases lay between the germline ends. The germline V gene has CDR1 KGHSH and CDR2 LQKENI. CDR3 DNA sequence: TGTGCCAGCTCACCACCGGGGGCTGTGAACAATGAGCAGTTCTTC. Its protein is CASSPPGAVNNEQFF.

The chain employs TRBV9 and TRBJ2-2, with 10 bases that match TRBD2. The V gene's germline CDR1 is SGDLS and CDR2 YYNGEE. This CDR3 has 15 amino acids. The junction had 7 bases not matched to a gene; V was cut back by 5 bases and J by 6 bases. In nucleotides, the CDR3 is TGTGCCAGCAGAGCTCTAGCGGGAGCGGCCGGGGAGCTGTTTTTT. Its protein is CASRALAGAAGELFF. The variable domain in full, completed from reference TRBV9 and TRBJ2-2, reads DSGVTQTPKHLITATGQRVTLRCSPRSGDLSVYWYQQSLDQGLQFLIQYYNGEERAKGNILERFSAQQFPDLHSELNLSSLELGDSALYFCASRALAGAAGELFFGEGSRLTVL.

This clonotype was found a few times. The chain carries TRBV5-4 and TRBJ2-1; D gene unclear. This CDR3 region has 11 residues. The germline V gene encodes CDR1 SGHNT and CDR2 YYREEE (reference sequence). V lost 2 bases and J lost 10, with 7 bases in between. The CDR3 loop is CASSFGREQFF. The CDR3 DNA is TGTGCCAGCAGCTTCGGGCGGGAGCAGTTCTTC.

The chain combines TRBV27 with TRBJ1-1; perhaps TRBD1 as D (5 bases). Trimming pared 2 bases from V and 4 bases from J, leaving 11 bases between. In germline, CDR1 is MNHEY, CDR2 SMNVEV (reference sequence). CDR3 length: 14 residues. The CDR3 bases are TGTGCCAGCAGTTTACAGGGAGGGGCCACTGAAGCTTTCTTT. Translated: CASSLQGGATEAFF.

The genes are TRBV11-2 and TRBJ2-1; perhaps TRBD1 as D (5 bases). V lost 1 base and J lost 10, with 14 bases in between. Germline V lookup: CDR1 SGHAT, CDR2 FQNNGV. The CDR3 runs 14 residues. CDR3 region: CASSLAQGWGEQFF. The CDR3 DNA is TGTGCCAGCAGCTTAGCCCAGGGATGGGGCGAGCAGTTCTTC.

There are a few counts of this clonotype. The genes are TRBV27 and TRBJ2-2, with unresolved D. In germline, CDR1 is MNHEY, CDR2 SMNVEV (reference sequence). Trimming removed 2 bases from V and 2 bases from J, with 6 bases in between. This CDR3 is built from 14 residues. This CDR3 reads CASSLGRNTGELFF. As DNA, the CDR3 is TGTGCCAGCAGTTTAGGACGAAACACCGGGGAGCTGTTTTTT.

V is TRBV11-2 and J is TRBJ1-1; TRBD1 is a possible D gene (5 bases). CDR1 SGHAT and CDR2 FQNNGV come from the germline V gene. This CDR3 has 12 amino acids. Between the trimmed V and J ends, which lost 4 bases and 5 bases, there was a span of 8 bases. The CDR3 sequence: CASSSQDTEAFF. The CDR3 DNA reads as TGTGCCAGCAGCTCACAGGATACTGAAGCTTTCTTT.

The chain links TRBV12-3 or TRBV12-4 to TRBJ2-1; D might be TRBD1 (5 bases). Trimming pared 1 base from V and 4 bases from J, leaving 17 bases between. The CDR3 loop spans 17 amino acids. The CDR3 spells CASSLEWEETAYNEQFF. CDR3 coding DNA: TGTGCCAGCAGTTTAGAATGGGAAGAGACAGCTTACAATGAGCAGTTCTTC.

This CDR3 is CASSGAGTGTFF. Written as DNA, the CDR3 is TGTGCCAGCAGCGGCGCCGGGACAGGAACTTTCTTT. The rearrangement joins TRBV9 to TRBJ1-1, with 8 bases matching TRBD1. This CDR3 region has 12 residues. The J segment lost 12 bases and the V segment lost 3 bases, leaving 7 bases of the junction unmatched. CDR1 SGDLS and CDR2 YYNGEE come from the germline V gene.

In DNA, the CDR3 is TGCGCCAGCAGCGAGACAGGGGCGAGCAATCAGCCCCAGCATTTT. Translation: CASSETGASNQPQHF. The V call is TRBV4-1, the J call TRBJ1-5; TRBD1 matches at 8 bases. Germline V lookup: CDR1 MGHRA, CDR2 YSYEKL. V trimming: 5 bases; J trimming: 1 base; junction bases outside the gene matches: 4. The CDR3 has 15 amino acids.

This chain links TRBV20-1 with TRBJ1-1; 11 bases map to TRBD1. This CDR3 is built from 14 residues. The germline CDR1 and CDR2 sequences are DFQATT and SNEGSKA (reference sequence). V shed 6 bases and J 0 bases; nucleotides not matched to a gene: 3. CDR3 sequence (DNA): TGCAGTGCAAGGGACAGGGGGATGAACACTGAAGCTTTCTTT. Protein sequence: CSARDRGMNTEAFF.

J is TRBJ2-3 and V is TRBV29-1; 9 nucleotides agree with TRBD1. The CDR3 covers 14 residues. V lost 3 bases to trimming and J lost 3 bases; unmatched junction nucleotides: 4. Germline CDR1 SQVTM, CDR2 ANQGSEA. The chain's CDR3 is CSVDTGGPTDTQYF. The DNA of the CDR3 is TGCAGCGTTGACACAGGGGGCCCTACAGATACGCAGTATTTT.

The rearrangement links TRBV14 to TRBJ1-1, with D uncertain. The CDR3 totals 17 residues. Trimming removed 0 bases at V and 1 base at J, with 15 bases between. Germline CDR1 and CDR2: SGHDN and FVKESK. The CDR3 DNA reads TGTGCCAGCAGCCAAGATCTACGTAGGGTTGGGAACACTGAAGCTTTCTTT. Its protein product is CASSQDLRRVGNTEAFF.

In this sample, this clonotype turned up once. The V call is TRBV30, the J call TRBJ1-2, with 7 bases fitting TRBD1. J lost 8 bases, V lost 0 bases, and 9 bases had no gene match. CDR1 GTSNPN and CDR2 SVGIG come from the germline V gene (reference sequence). This CDR3 spans 14 amino acids. The CDR3 loop is CAWSVIEGAEGYTF. The CDR3 bases are TGTGCCTGGAGTGTAATCGAGGGGGCGGAGGGCTACACCTTC. The variable domain in full, with the rest retrieved from reference TRBV30 and TRBJ1-2, is SQTIHQWPATLVQPVGSPLSLECTVEGTSNPNLYWYRQAAGRGLQLLFYSVGIGQISSEVPQNLSASRPQDRQFILSSKKLLLSDSGFYLCAWSVIEGAEGYTFGSGTRLTVV.

In this sample, this clonotype turned up a few times. The chain recombines TRBV12-3 or TRBV12-4 with TRBJ2-1; D is unresolved. Trimming took off 5 bases at V and 4 bases at J, with 6 bases between the two ends. The CDR3 length is 12 residues. CDR3 DNA: TGTGCCAGCAGTGACTTATACAATGAGCAGTTCTTC. This gives the protein CASSDLYNEQFF.

V gene TRBV30 combines with J gene TRBJ1-2, with D possibly being TRBD1 (6 bases). Trimming shortened V by 4 bases and J by 1 base, and 13 bases separated the two germline ends. The germline gives CDR1 GTSNPN, CDR2 SVGIG (reference sequence). The length of the CDR3 is 14 residues. CDR3: CAWIWGLGNYGYTF. The CDR3 nucleotides read TGTGCCTGGATTTGGGGGCTCGGTAACTATGGCTACACCTTC.

V is TRBV28 and J is TRBJ2-7; no definite D call. V gave up 4 bases and J gave up 5 bases, with 9 bases separating them. Germline CDR1 and CDR2: MDHEN and SYDVKM. The CDR3 has 12 residues. For the CDR3, the DNA is TGTGCCAGCAGTTACCCTCGGGACGAGCAGTACTTC. This encodes CASSYPRDEQYF. The full variable domain, in which reference TRBV28 and TRBJ2-7 provide the parts outside the CDR3, is DVKVTQSSRYLVKRTGEKVFLECVQDMDHENMFWYRQDPGLGLRLIYFSYDVKMKEKGDIPEGYSVSREKKERFSLILESASTNQTSMYLCASSYPRDEQYFGPGTRLTVT.

The chain has TRBV27 and TRBJ2-1, with TRBD2 matching over 10 bases. Germline trimming cut 6 bases from V and 7 bases from J; bases unmatched to any gene: 9. This CDR3 is built from 15 residues. The germline V gene encodes CDR1 MNHEY and CDR2 SMNVEV (reference sequence). CDR3 in amino acids: CASSPSGSLVNEQFF. CDR3 in DNA: TGTGCCAGCAGCCCTAGCGGGAGTTTGGTAAATGAGCAGTTCTTC.

The CDR3 loop reads CSVVSTEAFF. CDR3 DNA sequence: TGCAGCGTTGTGTCCACTGAAGCTTTCTTT. V usage is TRBV29-1 and J usage is TRBJ1-1; unclear D gene. This CDR3 comprises 10 residues. CDR1 and CDR2 from the germline V gene are SQVTM and ANQGSEA. Trimming left V 4 bases short and J 4 bases short, with 4 bases between.

V is TRBV13 and J is TRBJ2-1; TRBD2 matches 8 bases. Germline V gives CDR1 PRHDT, CDR2 FYEKMQ (reference sequence). After removal of 0 bases from V and 3 bases from J, the junction contained 7 bases not matched to a gene. There are 17 residues in the CDR3. The CDR3 DNA reads as TGTGCCAGCAGCTTAGGGAGAGCGGGGGCCTACTACAATGAGCAGTTCTTC. It codes for CASSLGRAGAYYNEQFF.

The chain couples TRBV20-1 to TRBJ2-2; TRBD2 matches 8 bases. The CDR3 spans 16 residues. Germline trimming cut 0 bases from V and 5 bases from J; bases unmatched to any gene: 8. Germline values: CDR1 DFQATT, CDR2 SNEGSKA (reference sequence). As DNA, the CDR3 is TGCAGTGCTAGAGATATGCGGCGGGAGGAAACCGGGGAGCTGTTTTTT. Translating gives CSARDMRREETGELFF.